Following are 31 T cell receptor beta chains from one sample sequenced in a study of shared clonotypes between healthy human individuals. This table comes from immunoSEQ multiplex PCR, and its TCRdb copy is limited to in-frame clones, with some not included. The table has over a million clones, 70% to 80% seen once. The material sequenced was memory CD4+ T cells from PBMCs. Subset meaning: CD45RA-negative fraction. Receptors were obtained from a man younger than 35 in good health. Some clones in this sample may be carry-over from other donors' samples.

This chain joins TRBV4-1 and TRBJ1-5, with D unclear. The germline gives CDR1 MGHRA, CDR2 YSYEKL. The CDR3 is made up of 15 amino acids. V was pared by 0 bases and J by 9 bases, with 15 bases between. The CDR3 nucleotides read TGCGCCAGCAGCCAAGATCCCAGGCGGTTAGGGCCCCAGCATTTT. It translates to CASSQDPRRLGPQHF.

The rearrangement links TRBV28 to TRBJ1-3, with TRBD1 identical over 7 bases. Per germline, CDR1 MDHEN and CDR2 SYDVKM. The CDR3 runs to 15 residues. Trimming took 2 bases from V and 2 from J; bases not matched to a gene: 3. This chain's CDR3 is CASSLQGTAGNTIYF. The CDR3 nucleotides read TGTGCCAGCAGTTTACAGGGGACAGCTGGAAACACCATATATTTT.

This clone was detected many times. This CDR3 reads CASSGRDGGQETQYF. The CDR3 DNA reads TGTGCCAGCAGCGGCCGGGACGGAGGGCAAGAGACCCAGTACTTC. This chain uses TRBV9 with TRBJ2-5; a weak D match, TRBD2 (6 bases). This CDR3 contains 15 residues. V was trimmed by 3 bases and J by 2 bases, leaving 14 bases between them. CDR1 and CDR2 (germline): SGDLS, YYNGEE.

Comment on this clone: The same CDR3 also results from other DNA sequences found in this sample. The J gene is TRBJ2-3, the V gene TRBV7-3; D possibly corresponds to TRBD2 (6 bases). V was shortened by 5 bases and J by 2 bases, with 11 bases between the two germline ends. This CDR3 is 14 amino acids long. The germline V gene has CDR1 SGHTA and CDR2 FQGTGA. DNA of the CDR3: TGTGCCAGCAGCCGGGACTCTTTCACAGATACGCAGTATTTT. Protein product: CASSRDSFTDTQYF.

The chain links TRBV27 to TRBJ2-7; a possible D gene is TRBD2 (5 bases). Trimming stripped 7 bases from V and 4 bases from J, with 20 bases between. Germline values: CDR1 MNHEY, CDR2 SMNVEV (reference sequence). This CDR3 spans 15 amino acids. CDR3 region: CASITTRTGVYEQYF. CDR3 nucleotides: TGTGCCAGCATCACCACTAGGACGGGCGTGTACGAGCAGTACTTC.

Details on this clone: The sample has other DNA sequences that encode this CDR3 too. This chain connects TRBV6-1 to TRBJ1-5; D gene unclear. Germline lookup yields CDR1 MNHNS and CDR2 SASEGT. The CDR3 has 14 residues. Trimming took off 2 bases at V and 5 bases at J, with 10 bases between the two ends. CDR3 in amino acids: CASSEIGRDQPQHF. The CDR3 DNA reads as TGTGCCAGCAGTGAAATAGGAAGGGATCAGCCCCAGCATTTT.

V gene TRBV14 combines with J gene TRBJ2-5; D call uncertain. Germline V gene lookup returns CDR1 SGHDN and CDR2 FVKESK. This CDR3 spans 14 amino acids. V lost 0 bases and J lost 5, with 10 bases in between. CDR3 in amino acids: CASSQDLSMETQYF. CDR3 in DNA: TGTGCCAGCAGCCAAGACCTGTCAATGGAGACCCAGTACTTC. Full variable domain (outside the CDR3, taken from reference TRBV14 and TRBJ2-5): EAGVTQFPSHSVIEKGQTVTLRCDPISGHDNLYWYRRVMGKEIKFLLHFVKESKQDESGMPNNRFLAERTGGTYSTLKVQPAELEDSGVYFCASSQDLSMETQYFGPGTRLLVL.

The chain combines TRBV19 with TRBJ2-1; D ambiguous. CDR3 size: 15 residues. CDR1 is LNHDA and CDR2 is SQIVND in the germline V gene (reference sequence). V dropped 4 bases and J dropped 6 bases, with 16 bases sitting between them. CDR3 loop: CASSTSTDFPNEQFF. Written as DNA, the CDR3 is TGTGCCAGTAGTACCTCGACTGACTTCCCCAATGAGCAGTTCTTC.

CDR3 DNA sequence: TGTGCCAGCTGGCACAGGGAGAGGGCTGGCTACACCTTC. This encodes CASWHRERAGYTF. The chain employs TRBV28 and TRBJ1-2, with D possibly matching TRBD1 (6 bases). The length of the CDR3 is 13 residues. Trimming left V 8 bases short and J 7 bases short, with 17 bases between. CDR1 and CDR2 (germline): MDHEN, SYDVKM.

This clone was seen a handful of times. The V gene is TRBV4-1, the J gene TRBJ2-1; no definite D call. Trimming stripped 1 base from V and 8 bases from J, with 15 bases between. Germline V lookup: CDR1 MGHRA, CDR2 YSYEKL. The CDR3 loop spans 15 amino acids. The CDR3 DNA reads as TGCGCCAGCAGCCAAGCGGCTAGTTCCTGGGATGAGCAGTTCTTC. Protein product: CASSQAASSWDEQFF.

This clone was observed a single time. The chain carries TRBV13 and TRBJ2-1; 12 bases are a match to TRBD2. The CDR3 spans 21 residues. With 3 bases clipped from V and 5 bases from J, the junction kept 20 bases outside the gene matches. Germline V lookup: CDR1 PRHDT, CDR2 FYEKMQ (reference sequence). Here the CDR3 DNA reads TGTGCCAGCAGCTTTCCCGGACAGGGGGTTGCTAGCGGGAGGGATCACAATGAGCAGTTCTTC. This gives the protein CASSFPGQGVASGRDHNEQFF. The entire variable domain, with the rest obtained from reference TRBV13 and TRBJ2-1, is as follows: AAGVIQSPRHLIKEKRETATLKCYPIPRHDTVYWYQQGPGQDPQFLISFYEKMQSDKGSIPDRFSAQQFSDYHSELNMSSLELGDSALYFCASSFPGQGVASGRDHNEQFFGPGTRLTVL.

There are a few counts of this clone. Other nucleotide sequences from this sample produce the same CDR3. The chain couples TRBV7-2 to TRBJ2-7; 8 bases fit TRBD2. CDR1 and CDR2 from the germline V gene are SGHTA and FQGNSA. This CDR3 spans 15 amino acids. Trimming cost V 2 bases and J 3 bases; bases outside gene matches: 6. In DNA form, the CDR3 reads TGTGCCAGCAGCTTAACGACTAGCGTGTTCTACGAGCAGTACTTC. Residues: CASSLTTSVFYEQYF.

The chain combines TRBV7-9 with TRBJ1-1; D ambiguous. The V end lost 6 bases, the J end lost 1 base, and 12 bases lay between the germline ends. The CDR3 sequence is 14 residues long. The germline V gene encodes CDR1 SEHNR and CDR2 FQNEAQ (reference sequence). The CDR3 reads CASSQVPQNTEAFF. The DNA of the CDR3 is TGTGCCAGCAGTCAGGTGCCTCAGAACACTGAAGCTTTCTTT.

This chain joins TRBV9 and TRBJ2-3, with D possibly being TRBD2 (7 bases). CDR1 and CDR2 from the germline V gene are SGDLS and YYNGEE. V gave up 4 bases and J gave up 3 bases, with 18 bases separating them. This CDR3 is built from 16 residues. CDR3 in amino acids: CASSPEGGAWTDTQYF. DNA for the CDR3: TGTGCCAGCAGCCCCGAGGGGGGGGCTTGGACAGATACGCAGTATTTT. Drawing the rest from reference TRBV9 and TRBJ2-3, the complete variable domain is DSGVTQTPKHLITATGQRVTLRCSPRSGDLSVYWYQQSLDQGLQFLIQYYNGEERAKGNILERFSAQQFPDLHSELNLSSLELGDSALYFCASSPEGGAWTDTQYFGPGTRLTVL.

V usage is TRBV5-1 and J usage is TRBJ2-7; 14 bases are shared with TRBD2. Germline V CDR1 and CDR2: SGHRS, YFSETQ. The length of the CDR3 is 17 residues. V gave up 1 base and J gave up 5 bases; unmatched junction bases: 8. The CDR3 DNA follows: TGCGCCAGCAGCTTGACAGGACTAGCGGGAGGTGTAGACGAGCAGTACTTC. It yields the protein CASSLTGLAGGVDEQYF. The variable domain in full, with the rest retrieved from reference TRBV5-1 and TRBJ2-7, is KAGVTQTPRYLIKTRGQQVTLSCSPISGHRSVSWYQQTPGQGLQFLFEYFSETQRNKGNFPGRFSGRQFSNSRSEMNVSTLELGDSALYLCASSLTGLAGGVDEQYFGPGTRLTVT.

This chain links TRBV28 with TRBJ2-5; 8 nucleotides agree with TRBD1. Germline V lookup: CDR1 MDHEN, CDR2 SYDVKM. The CDR3 loop spans 20 amino acids. The V segment lost 6 bases and the J segment 5 bases; nucleotides outside the gene matches: 26. CDR3 in DNA: TGTGCCAGCAGCGCCGTCGACAGGGGTTGGGCGTCCAGGGGTCCGGAGACCCAGTACTTC. Translating gives CASSAVDRGWASRGPETQYF. The variable domain in full, with the rest retrieved from reference TRBV28 and TRBJ2-5, is DVKVTQSSRYLVKRTGEKVFLECVQDMDHENMFWYRQDPGLGLRLIYFSYDVKMKEKGDIPEGYSVSREKKERFSLILESASTNQTSMYLCASSAVDRGWASRGPETQYFGPGTRLLVL.

The chain joins TRBV4-3 to TRBJ2-7; the match to TRBD2 covers 7 bases. Looked up from germline, CDR1 is LGHNA and CDR2 is YSLEER. The CDR3 is made up of 16 amino acids. The trim removed 0 bases at V and 0 bases at J, leaving 5 bases unmatched. The CDR3 reads CASSQEIGGSSYEQYF. CDR3 DNA: TGCGCCAGCAGCCAAGAAATAGGCGGGAGCTCCTACGAGCAGTACTTC.

This chain connects TRBV7-6 to TRBJ1-4; D not resolved. Germline V gene lookup returns CDR1 SGHVS and CDR2 FNYEAQ. V was clipped by 3 bases and J by 0 bases, with 5 bases between them. The CDR3 length is 14 residues. CDR3: CASSFFSTNEKLFF. CDR3 bases: TGTGCCAGCAGCTTTTTCTCAACTAATGAAAAACTGTTTTTT.

The chain is built from TRBV4-3 and TRBJ2-7; TRBD2 matches at 7 bases. This CDR3 is 15 amino acids long. Germline V gene data show CDR1 as LGHNA and CDR2 as YSLEER. With V trimmed by 0 bases and J by 4 bases, 6 bases remained unmatched. As DNA, the CDR3 is TGCGCCAGCAGCCAAGAAAGGGAGGGGTGGTACGAGCAGTACTTC. It specifies CASSQEREGWYEQYF.

The chain uses TRBV7-6 and TRBJ2-7; 9 positions agree with TRBD1. The ends lost 3 bases at V and 7 bases at J; junction bases unmatched: 4. In germline, CDR1 is SGHVS, CDR2 FNYEAQ. The CDR3 sequence is 13 residues long. The chain's CDR3 is CASSFGTGREQYF. CDR3 DNA sequence: TGTGCCAGCAGCTTCGGGACAGGGCGGGAGCAGTACTTC.

The rearrangement uses TRBV28 and TRBJ2-6; D is undetermined. This CDR3 region has 11 residues. The V gene's germline CDR1 is MDHEN and CDR2 SYDVKM. V dropped 6 bases and J dropped 10 bases, with 7 bases sitting between them. As DNA, the CDR3 is TGTGCCAGCAGCCTTTGGAACGTCCTGACTTTC. It encodes CASSLWNVLTF.

In its sample, this clone was seen once. The rearrangement links TRBV18 to TRBJ1-2; the D gene is possibly TRBD1 (6 bases). Germline CDR1 is KGHSH and CDR2 is LQKENI. Trimming removed 2 bases at V and 7 bases at J, with 20 bases between. The CDR3 is 16 amino acids. The CDR3 spells CASSPTGTSDVGGYTF. The DNA of the CDR3 is TGTGCCAGCTCACCAACCGGGACATCGGATGTGGGTGGCTACACCTTC.

V and J are TRBV7-6 and TRBJ1-1, with 7 bases that match TRBD1. The CDR3 spans 13 residues. V was clipped by 5 bases and J by 4 bases; unmatched bases: 4. CDR1 and CDR2 (germline): SGHVS, FNYEAQ. The CDR3 region has the DNA TGTGCCAGCAGCAAGACAGGGACCACTGAAGCTTTCTTT. This sequence encodes CASSKTGTTEAFF.

The CDR3 protein is CASRNRDTLYGYTF. The CDR3 bases are TGCGCCAGCAGGAACCGGGACACCCTCTATGGCTACACCTTC. This chain links TRBV4-1 with TRBJ1-2; TRBD1 might be the D (6 bases). Germline-derived CDR1 and CDR2 are MGHRA and YSYEKL. The CDR3 contains 14 residues. V was clipped by 6 bases and J by 4 bases, with 15 bases between them.

This chain joins TRBV23-1 and TRBJ2-1; TRBD2 matches at 8 bases. TRBV23-1 is an ORF, with its function uncertain. This CDR3 contains 17 residues. V was clipped by 3 bases and J by 6 bases; unmatched bases: 13. This CDR3 reads CASSHPRGGPRCNEQFF. The CDR3 DNA reads as TGCGCCAGCAGTCACCCGCGCGGGGGGCCACGATGCAATGAGCAGTTCTTC.

This chain connects TRBV5-6 to TRBJ1-6, with D unresolved. This CDR3 has 14 residues. The V end lost 0 bases, the J end lost 7 bases, and 8 bases lay between the germline ends. Germline V CDR1 and CDR2: SGHDT, YYEEEE. The CDR3 loop is CASSLDGRNSPLHF. The CDR3 coding sequence is TGTGCCAGCAGCTTGGACGGGAGGAATTCACCCCTCCACTTT.

The table lists this clone with many counts. V and J are TRBV6-5 and TRBJ2-5; no reliable D call. There are 13 residues in the CDR3. V was trimmed by 0 bases and J by 3 bases, leaving 5 bases between them. The V gene's germline CDR1 is MNHEY and CDR2 SVGAGI. Here the CDR3 reads CASSYSGKETQYF. The DNA for the CDR3 is TGTGCCAGCAGTTACTCTGGGAAAGAGACCCAGTACTTC.

V usage is TRBV18 and J usage is TRBJ2-5, with 7 bases aligning to TRBD1. V dropped 5 bases and J dropped 0; count of bases not matched to a gene: 6. Germline-derived CDR1 and CDR2 are KGHSH and LQKENI. The CDR3 is made up of 15 amino acids. This chain's CDR3 is CASSAQQGNQETQYF. The CDR3, as DNA: TGTGCCAGCTCAGCTCAACAGGGGAACCAAGAGACCCAGTACTTC.

This rearrangement joins TRBV6-6 to TRBJ2-4; tentative D call: TRBD1 (6 bases). V dropped 6 bases and J dropped 3 bases, with 15 bases sitting between them. The CDR3 is 15 amino acids. In germline, CDR1 is MNHNY, CDR2 SVGAGI (reference sequence). In DNA form, the CDR3 reads TGTGCCAGCAGCACAGGGCTCGGGGTCAAAAACATTCAGTACTTC. Translated, it gives CASSTGLGVKNIQYF.

J is TRBJ2-3 and V is TRBV6-5; TRBD2 matches 7 bases. This CDR3 is 15 amino acids long. Losses at the gene ends were 6 bases for V and 0 bases for J; bases not matched to a gene: 6. CDR1 is MNHEY, CDR2 SVGAGI, per germline. The CDR3 sequence is CASRPLALSTDTQYF. The CDR3 coding sequence is TGTGCCAGCAGGCCACTAGCGTTGAGCACAGATACGCAGTATTTT.

The rearrangement joins TRBV5-1 to TRBJ2-2; D possibly corresponds to TRBD2 (6 bases). The V end lost 0 bases, the J end lost 2 bases, and 11 bases lay between the germline ends. The CDR3 consists of 16 residues. The V gene's germline CDR1 is SGHRS and CDR2 YFSETQ. CDR3 bases: TGCGCCAGCAGCTTGGTGGTAGCGGAAAACACCGGGGAGCTGTTTTTT. It specifies CASSLVVAENTGELFF. Combining the CDR3 with reference TRBV5-1 and TRBJ2-2 gives the whole variable domain KAGVTQTPRYLIKTRGQQVTLSCSPISGHRSVSWYQQTPGQGLQFLFEYFSETQRNKGNFPGRFSGRQFSNSRSEMNVSTLELGDSALYLCASSLVVAENTGELFFGEGSRLTVL.